This T cell receptor (beta chain) stems from a study of T cell responses to AZD1222 COVID-19 vaccine. Regarding the study as a whole: Rises in breadth and depth of Spike-specific TCRs came after two AZD1222 doses. The sample set comprised mostly white British donors with more females, and clonal diversity was possibly underestimated.

Data came from immunoSEQ multiplex PCR; TCRdb stores just in-frame clones and leaves some out. The sample holds 150,000 or so clones; around 92% are singletons and the top ten take approximately 1.5%. V lost 7 bases to trimming and J lost 8 bases, with 20 bases between them. This CDR3 comprises 13 residues. The germline CDR1 and CDR2 sequences are SQVTM and ANQGSEA. With respect to this clone: The antigen is undetermined.

The sequence was collected from an adult in good health. The sequences come from peripheral blood, collected on day 0 of AZD1222 vaccination. The chain has TRBV29-1 and TRBJ1-2; D perhaps matches TRBD1 (5 bases). CDR3 amino acids: CSALQDSGGGYTF. DNA of the CDR3: TGCAGCGCCCTACAGGACTCAGGAGGGGGCTACACCTTC.